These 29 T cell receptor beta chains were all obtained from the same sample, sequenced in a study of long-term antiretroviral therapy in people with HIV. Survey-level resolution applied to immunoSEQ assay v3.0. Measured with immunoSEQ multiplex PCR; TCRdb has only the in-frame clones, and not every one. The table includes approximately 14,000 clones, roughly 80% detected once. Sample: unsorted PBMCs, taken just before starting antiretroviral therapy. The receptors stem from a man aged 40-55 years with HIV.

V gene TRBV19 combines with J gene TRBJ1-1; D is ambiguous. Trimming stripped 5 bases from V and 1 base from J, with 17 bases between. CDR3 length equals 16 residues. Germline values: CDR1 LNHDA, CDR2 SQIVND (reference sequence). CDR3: CASSPWEVLSNTEAFF. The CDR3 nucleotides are TGTGCCAGTAGTCCCTGGGAGGTTCTCTCGAACACTGAAGCTTTCTTT.

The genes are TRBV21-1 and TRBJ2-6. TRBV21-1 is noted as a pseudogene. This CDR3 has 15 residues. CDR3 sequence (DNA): TGTGCCAGCAGCAAATGTGGGGGTGGGGCCAACGTCCTGACTTTC. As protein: CASSKCGGGANVLTF.

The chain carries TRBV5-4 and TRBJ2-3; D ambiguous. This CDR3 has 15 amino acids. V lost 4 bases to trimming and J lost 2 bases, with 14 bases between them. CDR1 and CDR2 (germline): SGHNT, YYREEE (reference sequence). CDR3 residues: CASSVDGSPTDTQYF. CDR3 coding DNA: TGTGCCAGCAGCGTTGACGGATCACCCACAGATACGCAGTATTTT.

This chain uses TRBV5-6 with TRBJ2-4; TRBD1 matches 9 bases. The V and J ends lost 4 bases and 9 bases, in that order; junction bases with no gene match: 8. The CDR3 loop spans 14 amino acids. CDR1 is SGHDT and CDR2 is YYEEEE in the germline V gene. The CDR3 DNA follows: TGTGCCAGCAGCCTGGGACAGGGCGTAGTCATTCAGTACTTC. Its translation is CASSLGQGVVIQYF.

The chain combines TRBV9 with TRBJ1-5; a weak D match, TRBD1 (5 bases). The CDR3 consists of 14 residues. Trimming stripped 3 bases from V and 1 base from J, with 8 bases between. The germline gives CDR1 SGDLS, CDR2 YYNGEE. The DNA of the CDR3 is TGTGCCAGCAGCGGAGGACAAAGCAATCAGCCCCAGCATTTT. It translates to CASSGGQSNQPQHF.

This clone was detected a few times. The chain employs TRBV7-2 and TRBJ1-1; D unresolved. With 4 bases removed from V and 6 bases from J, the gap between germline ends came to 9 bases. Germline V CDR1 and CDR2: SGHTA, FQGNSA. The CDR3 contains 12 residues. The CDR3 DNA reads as TGTGCCAGCAGCTCTGGAGGGTCTGAAGCTTTCTTT. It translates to CASSSGGSEAFF.

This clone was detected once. CDR3 in DNA: TGTGCCAGTAGTACAGGCTCCTCGAACACCATATATTTT. Protein product: CASSTGSSNTIYF. This rearrangement joins TRBV19 to TRBJ1-3; D ambiguous. The germline gives CDR1 LNHDA, CDR2 SQIVND (reference sequence). With 4 bases removed from V and 7 bases from J, the gap between germline ends came to 11 bases. This CDR3 contains 13 residues.

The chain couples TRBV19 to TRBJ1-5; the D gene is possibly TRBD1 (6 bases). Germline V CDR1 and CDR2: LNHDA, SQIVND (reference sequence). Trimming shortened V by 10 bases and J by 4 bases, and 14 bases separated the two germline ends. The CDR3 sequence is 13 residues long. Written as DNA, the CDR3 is TGTGCCACTAGGACAGCTAAAAATCAGCCCCAGCATTTT. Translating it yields CATRTAKNQPQHF. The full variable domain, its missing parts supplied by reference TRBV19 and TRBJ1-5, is DGGITQSPKYLFRKEGQNVTLSCEQNLNHDAMYWYRQDPGQGLRLIYYSQIVNDFQKGDIAEGYSVSREKKESFPLTVTSAQKNPTAFYLCATRTAKNQPQHFGDGTRLSIL.

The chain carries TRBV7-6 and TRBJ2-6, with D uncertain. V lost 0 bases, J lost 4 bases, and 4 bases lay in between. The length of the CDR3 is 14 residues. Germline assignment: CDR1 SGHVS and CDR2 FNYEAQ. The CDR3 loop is CASSLAGGANVLTF. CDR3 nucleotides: TGTGCCAGCAGCTTAGCGGGAGGGGCCAACGTCCTGACTTTC.

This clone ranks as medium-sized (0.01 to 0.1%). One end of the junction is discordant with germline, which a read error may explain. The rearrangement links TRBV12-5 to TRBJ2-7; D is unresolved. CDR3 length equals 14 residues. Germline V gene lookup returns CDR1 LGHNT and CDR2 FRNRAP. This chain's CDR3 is CASGLGSMSSEQYF. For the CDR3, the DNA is TGTGCTAGTGGTTTGGGAAGCATGTCCTCCGAGCAGTACTTC.

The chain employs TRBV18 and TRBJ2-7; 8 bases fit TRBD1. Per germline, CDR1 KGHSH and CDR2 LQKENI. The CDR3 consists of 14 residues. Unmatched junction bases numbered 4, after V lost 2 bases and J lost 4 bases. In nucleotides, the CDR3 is TGTGCCAGCTCACCAGACAGGGGTGGGTACGAGCAGTACTTC. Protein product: CASSPDRGGYEQYF.

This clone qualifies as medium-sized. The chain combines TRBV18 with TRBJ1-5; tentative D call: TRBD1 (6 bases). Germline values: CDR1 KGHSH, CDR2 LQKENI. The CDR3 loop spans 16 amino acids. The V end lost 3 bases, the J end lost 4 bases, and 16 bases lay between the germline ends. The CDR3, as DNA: TGTGCCAGCTCACCCGGGGCCGGGACAATAAATCAGCCCCAGCATTTT. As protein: CASSPGAGTINQPQHF.

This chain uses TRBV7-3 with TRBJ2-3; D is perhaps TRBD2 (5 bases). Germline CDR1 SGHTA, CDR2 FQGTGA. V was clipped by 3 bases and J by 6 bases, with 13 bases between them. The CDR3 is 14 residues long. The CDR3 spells CASSLSGWRDTQYF. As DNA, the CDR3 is TGTGCCAGCAGCTTGTCGGGGTGGCGGGATACGCAGTATTTT. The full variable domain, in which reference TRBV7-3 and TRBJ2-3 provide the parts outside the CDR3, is GAGVSQTPSNKVTEKGKYVELRCDPISGHTALYWYRQSLGQGPEFLIYFQGTGAADDSGLPNDRFFAVRPEGSVSTLKIQRTERGDSAVYLCASSLSGWRDTQYFGPGTRLTVL.

CDR3 amino acids: CASSDVRVSNQPQHF. In DNA, the CDR3 is TGTGCCAGCAGTGATGTTAGAGTCAGCAATCAGCCCCAGCATTTT. The chain combines TRBV6-1 with TRBJ1-5; D not resolved. The CDR3 sequence is 15 residues long. Trimming took 3 bases from V and 1 from J, leaving 10 bases between them. CDR1 MNHNS and CDR2 SASEGT come from the germline V gene.

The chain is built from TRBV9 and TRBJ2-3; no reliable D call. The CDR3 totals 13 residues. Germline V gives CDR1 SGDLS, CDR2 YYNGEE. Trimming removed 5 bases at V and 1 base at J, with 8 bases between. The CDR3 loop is CASSEFGTDTQYF. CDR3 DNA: TGTGCCAGCAGTGAGTTCGGCACAGATACGCAGTATTTT.

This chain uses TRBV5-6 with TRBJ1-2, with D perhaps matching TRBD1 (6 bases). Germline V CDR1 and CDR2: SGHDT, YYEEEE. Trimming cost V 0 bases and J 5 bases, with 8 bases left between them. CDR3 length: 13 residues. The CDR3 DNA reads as TGTGCCAGCAGCTTGGGGGGGACATATGGCTACACCTTC. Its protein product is CASSLGGTYGYTF.

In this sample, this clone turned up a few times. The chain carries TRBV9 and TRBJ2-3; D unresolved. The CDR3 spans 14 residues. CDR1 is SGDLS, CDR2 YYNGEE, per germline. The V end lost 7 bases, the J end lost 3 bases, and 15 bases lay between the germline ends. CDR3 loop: CASAHAGRTDTQYF. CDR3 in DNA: TGTGCCAGCGCTCATGCAGGAAGGACAGATACGCAGTATTTT.

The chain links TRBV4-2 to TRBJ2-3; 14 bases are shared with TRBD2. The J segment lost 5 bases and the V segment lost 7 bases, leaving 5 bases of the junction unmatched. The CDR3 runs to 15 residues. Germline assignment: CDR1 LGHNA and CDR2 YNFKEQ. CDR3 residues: CASTTSGGAGDTQYF. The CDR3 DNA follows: TGTGCCAGCACGACTAGCGGGGGGGCGGGAGATACGCAGTATTTT.

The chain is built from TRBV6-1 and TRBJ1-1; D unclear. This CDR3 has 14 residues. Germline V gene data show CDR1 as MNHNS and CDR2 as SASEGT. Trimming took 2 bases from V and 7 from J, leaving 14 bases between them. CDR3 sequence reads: CASSEFRSESEAFF. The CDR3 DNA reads TGTGCCAGCAGTGAATTTCGGTCAGAAAGTGAAGCTTTCTTT.

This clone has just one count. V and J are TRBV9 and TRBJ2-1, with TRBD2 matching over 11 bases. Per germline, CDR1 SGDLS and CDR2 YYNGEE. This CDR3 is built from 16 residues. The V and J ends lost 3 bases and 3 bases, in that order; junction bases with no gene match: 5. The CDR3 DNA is TGTGCCAGCAGCGCCCGACTAGCGGGGTTCTACAATGAGCAGTTCTTC. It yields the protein CASSARLAGFYNEQFF.

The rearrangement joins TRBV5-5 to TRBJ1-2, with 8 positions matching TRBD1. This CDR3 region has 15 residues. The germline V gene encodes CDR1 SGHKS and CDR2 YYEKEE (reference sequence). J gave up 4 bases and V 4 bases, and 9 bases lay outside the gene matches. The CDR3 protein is CASSLNAGTGYGYTF. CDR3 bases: TGTGCCAGCAGCCTTAACGCCGGGACAGGCTATGGCTACACCTTC. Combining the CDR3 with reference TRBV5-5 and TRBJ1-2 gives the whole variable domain DAGVTQSPTHLIKTRGQQVTLRCSPISGHKSVSWYQQVLGQGPQFIFQYYEKEERGRGNFPDRFSARQFPNYSSELNVNALLLGDSALYLCASSLNAGTGYGYTFGSGTRLTVV.

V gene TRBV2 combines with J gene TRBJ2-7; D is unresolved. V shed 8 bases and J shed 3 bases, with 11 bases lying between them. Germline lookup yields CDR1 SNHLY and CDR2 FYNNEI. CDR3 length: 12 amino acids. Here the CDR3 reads CASGLAGYEQYF. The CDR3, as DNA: TGTGCCAGCGGGTTGGCCGGCTACGAGCAGTACTTC.

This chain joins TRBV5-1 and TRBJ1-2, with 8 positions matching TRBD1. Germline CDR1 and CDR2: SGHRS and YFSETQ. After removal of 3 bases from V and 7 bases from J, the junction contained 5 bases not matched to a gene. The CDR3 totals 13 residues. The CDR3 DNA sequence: TGCGCCAGCAGCTCGACAGGGGATGGTGGCTACACCTTC. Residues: CASSSTGDGGYTF.

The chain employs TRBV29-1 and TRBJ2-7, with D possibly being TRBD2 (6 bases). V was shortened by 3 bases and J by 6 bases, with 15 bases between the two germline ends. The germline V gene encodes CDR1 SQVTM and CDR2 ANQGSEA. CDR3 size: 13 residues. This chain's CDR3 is CSVEGGLSGEQYF. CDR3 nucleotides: TGCAGCGTTGAGGGGGGACTGAGTGGCGAGCAGTACTTC.

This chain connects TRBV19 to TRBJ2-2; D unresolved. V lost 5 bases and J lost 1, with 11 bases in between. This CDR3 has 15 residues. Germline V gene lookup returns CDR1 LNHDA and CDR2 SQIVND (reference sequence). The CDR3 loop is CASSPHLQNTGELFF. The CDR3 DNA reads TGTGCCAGTAGTCCACATCTGCAGAACACCGGGGAGCTGTTTTTT.

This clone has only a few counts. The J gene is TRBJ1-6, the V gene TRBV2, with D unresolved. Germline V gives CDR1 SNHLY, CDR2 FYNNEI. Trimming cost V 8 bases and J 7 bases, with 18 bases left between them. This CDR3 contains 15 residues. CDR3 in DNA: TGTGCCAGCGGGTATGGGCTCTCGGGCAATTCACCCCTCCACTTT. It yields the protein CASGYGLSGNSPLHF.

Here the CDR3 reads CASSIVGPGLGVYEQFF. CDR3 bases: TGTGCCAGTAGTATAGTTGGTCCGGGACTAGGAGTTTATGAGCAGTTCTTC. The gene calls are TRBV19 and TRBJ2-1; 8 bases agree with TRBD2. V was pared by 1 base and J by 8 bases, with 13 bases of the junction left unmatched. There are 17 residues in the CDR3. Germline lookup yields CDR1 LNHDA and CDR2 SQIVND (reference sequence).

The CDR3 DNA sequence: TGTGCCAGCAGCTTGTGGAACACCGGGGAGCTGTTTTTT. This encodes CASSLWNTGELFF. This rearrangement joins TRBV5-6 to TRBJ2-2, with unresolved D. The germline V gene has CDR1 SGHDT and CDR2 YYEEEE. V lost 1 base, J lost 1 base, and 2 bases lay in between. There are 13 residues in the CDR3.

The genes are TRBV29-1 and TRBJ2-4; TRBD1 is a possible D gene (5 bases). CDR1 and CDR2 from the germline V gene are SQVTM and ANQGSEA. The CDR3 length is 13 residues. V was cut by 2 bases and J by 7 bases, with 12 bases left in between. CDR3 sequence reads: CSVEIGRANIQYF. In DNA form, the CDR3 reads TGCAGCGTTGAAATCGGCAGGGCCAACATTCAGTACTTC.